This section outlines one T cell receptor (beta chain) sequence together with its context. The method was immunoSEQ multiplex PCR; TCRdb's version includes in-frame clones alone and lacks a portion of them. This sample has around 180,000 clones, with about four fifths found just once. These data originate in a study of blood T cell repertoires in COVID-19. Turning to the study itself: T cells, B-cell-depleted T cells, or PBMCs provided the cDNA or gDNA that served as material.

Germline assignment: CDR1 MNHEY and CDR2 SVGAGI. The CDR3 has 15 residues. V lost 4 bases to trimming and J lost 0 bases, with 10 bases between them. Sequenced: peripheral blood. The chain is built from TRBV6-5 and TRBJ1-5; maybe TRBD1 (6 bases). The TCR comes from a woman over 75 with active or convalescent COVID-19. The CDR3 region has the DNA TGTGCCAGCAGTTTAGACAGGCTTAGCAATCAGCCCCAGCATTTT. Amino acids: CASSLDRLSNQPQHF.